The 24 T cell receptor beta chains in this list originate from one sample, sequenced in a study of blood T cell repertoires in COVID-19. This table comes from immunoSEQ multiplex PCR, and its TCRdb copy is limited to in-frame clones, with some not included. The sample holds roughly 230,000 clones, 90% seen once. Sequenced sample: peripheral blood. Every receptor here comes from an older woman with COVID-19, enrolled during active disease.

This clone was seen a single time. The chain carries TRBV6-2 or TRBV6-3 and TRBJ1-5, with D hard to call. Trimming removed 5 bases from V and 4 bases from J, with 9 bases in between. The germline CDR1 and CDR2 sequences are MNHEY and SVGEGT. CDR3 length: 13 residues. CDR3 in amino acids: CASSNAGNQPQHF. CDR3 sequence (DNA): TGTGCCAGCAGTAACGCGGGAAATCAGCCCCAGCATTTT.

The J gene is TRBJ1-1, the V gene TRBV7-8; a weak D match, TRBD1 (5 bases). Trimming took 0 bases from V and 5 from J, leaving 10 bases between them. This CDR3 contains 14 residues. CDR1 is SGHVS and CDR2 is FQNEAQ in the germline V gene. This CDR3 is CASSLAPRGTEAFF. CDR3 bases: TGTGCCAGCAGCTTAGCCCCGCGGGGGACTGAAGCTTTCTTT.

The rearrangement uses TRBV11-1 and TRBJ1-2, with 7 bases lining up with TRBD1. The CDR3 spans 14 residues. Germline loops: CDR1 SGHAT, CDR2 FQDESV (reference sequence). Germline trimming cut 5 bases from V and 4 bases from J; bases unmatched to any gene: 7. The CDR3 sequence: CASSPGTVVYGYTF. CDR3 bases: TGTGCCAGCAGCCCCGGGACAGTCGTCTATGGCTACACCTTC.

The gene calls are TRBV7-9 and TRBJ2-5; 13 positions agree with TRBD2. This CDR3 is built from 16 residues. Unmatched junction bases numbered 8, after V lost 6 bases and J lost 4 bases. Germline V gives CDR1 SEHNR, CDR2 FQNEAQ (reference sequence). The CDR3 here is CASRRGTSGEGETQYF. CDR3 DNA: TGTGCCAGCAGACGCGGGACTAGCGGGGAAGGAGAGACCCAGTACTTC. Full variable domain (outside the CDR3, taken from reference TRBV7-9 and TRBJ2-5): DTGVSQNPRHKITKRGQNVTFRCDPISEHNRLYWYRQTLGQGPEFLTYFQNEAQLEKSRLLSDRFSAERPKGSFSTLEIQRTEQGDSAMYLCASRRGTSGEGETQYFGPGTRLLVL.

The chain recombines TRBV5-6 with TRBJ1-1; no clear D. This CDR3 has 12 residues. Between the trimmed V and J ends, which lost 2 bases and 6 bases, there was a span of 8 bases. Germline CDR1 SGHDT, CDR2 YYEEEE. The CDR3 protein is CASSFSSSEAFF. DNA for the CDR3: TGTGCCAGCAGCTTCAGTTCGTCTGAAGCTTTCTTT.

The V call is TRBV4-1, the J call TRBJ1-5; no clear D. Deletions cut 5 bases from V and 4 bases from J, with 15 bases between. This CDR3 contains 15 residues. In germline, CDR1 is MGHRA, CDR2 YSYEKL. CDR3: CASSADLPVNQPQHF. CDR3 DNA: TGCGCCAGCAGCGCCGACTTGCCGGTTAATCAGCCCCAGCATTTT.

The chain couples TRBV15 to TRBJ1-3, with D maybe TRBD1 (5 bases). Germline-derived CDR1 and CDR2 are LNHNV and YYDKDF (reference sequence). V was trimmed by 0 bases and J by 1 base, leaving 7 bases between them. The CDR3 consists of 15 residues. The CDR3 is CATSRDAGSGNTIYF. In DNA, the CDR3 is TGTGCCACCAGCAGAGATGCAGGGTCTGGAAACACCATATATTTT.

This chain joins TRBV5-5 and TRBJ1-2; no clear D. V shed 0 bases and J shed 4 bases, with 19 bases lying between them. Per germline, CDR1 SGHKS and CDR2 YYEKEE (reference sequence). The CDR3 is 17 amino acids. The CDR3 is CASSLDPPRSTIYGYTF. In DNA, the CDR3 is TGTGCCAGCAGCTTGGACCCCCCCAGGTCGACCATCTATGGCTACACCTTC.

The gene calls are TRBV12-3 or TRBV12-4 and TRBJ2-2; no reliable D call. Trimming left V 6 bases short and J 0 bases short, with 5 bases between. This CDR3 is 13 amino acids long. The CDR3 protein is CASSLTNTGELFF. Written as DNA, the CDR3 is TGTGCCAGCAGCCTAACGAACACCGGGGAGCTGTTTTTT.

The chain couples TRBV6-5 to TRBJ2-2; D possibly corresponds to TRBD1 (5 bases). V lost 0 bases, J lost 0 bases, and 8 bases lay in between. CDR1 and CDR2 (germline): MNHEY, SVGAGI. This CDR3 contains 16 residues. Written as DNA, the CDR3 is TGTGCCAGCAGTTACTCCTGGGGCCCGAACACCGGGGAGCTGTTTTTT. Its translation is CASSYSWGPNTGELFF.

The genes are TRBV5-5 and TRBJ1-3; 9 positions match TRBD1. Trimming removed 0 bases from V and 3 bases from J; junction bases left unmatched: 7. The CDR3 runs to 17 residues. CDR1 is SGHKS, CDR2 YYEKEE, per germline (reference sequence). Here the CDR3 DNA reads TGTGCCAGCAGCTTGGGGGACAGGGATTTTGGTGGAAACACCATATATTTT. Protein product: CASSLGDRDFGGNTIYF. Full variable domain (rest looked up from reference TRBV5-5 and TRBJ1-3): DAGVTQSPTHLIKTRGQQVTLRCSPISGHKSVSWYQQVLGQGPQFIFQYYEKEERGRGNFPDRFSARQFPNYSSELNVNALLLGDSALYLCASSLGDRDFGGNTIYFGEGSWLTVV.

J is TRBJ1-2 and V is TRBV19; D perhaps matches TRBD1 (6 bases). V was trimmed by 3 bases and J by 0 bases, leaving 11 bases between them. The CDR3 consists of 15 residues. From germline, CDR1 is LNHDA and CDR2 SQIVND (reference sequence). The DNA for the CDR3 is TGTGCCAGTAGTATGGGATCAGGGGCTAACTATGGCTACACCTTC. This gives the protein CASSMGSGANYGYTF.

The chain links TRBV7-9 to TRBJ1-1, with D unclear. The CDR3 runs to 13 residues. Trimming removed 1 base from V and 6 bases from J, with 9 bases in between. From germline, CDR1 is SEHNR and CDR2 FQNEAQ (reference sequence). The CDR3 DNA reads as TGTGCCAGCAGCTTAGTCTATGTCGCTGAAGCTTTCTTT. It is translated as CASSLVYVAEAFF.

The chain uses TRBV6-5 and TRBJ2-7; D may be TRBD2 (6 bases). CDR1 MNHEY and CDR2 SVGAGI come from the germline V gene. The CDR3 contains 15 residues. V was clipped by 4 bases and J by 6 bases, with 19 bases between them. CDR3 sequence (DNA): TGTGCCAGCAGTTTCCTGCCGGGACTCCAAAGCGAGCAGTACTTC. Protein product: CASSFLPGLQSEQYF.

The gene calls are TRBV15 and TRBJ1-2, with 7 positions matching TRBD1. V was clipped by 3 bases and J by 6 bases; unmatched bases: 10. This CDR3 comprises 15 residues. The germline V gene encodes CDR1 LNHNV and CDR2 YYDKDF (reference sequence). The CDR3 loop is CATSSAAGGQDGYTF. The CDR3 DNA reads TGTGCCACCAGCAGTGCAGCAGGGGGTCAGGATGGCTACACCTTC.

V is TRBV5-1 and J is TRBJ1-2; D is ambiguous. Germline values: CDR1 SGHRS, CDR2 YFSETQ. Trimming pared 2 bases from V and 0 bases from J, leaving 17 bases between. This CDR3 contains 17 residues. Here the CDR3 DNA reads TGCGCCAGCAGCTTATCCCCCGGGGTTAATACTAACTATGGCTACACCTTC. Encoded protein: CASSLSPGVNTNYGYTF.

This clone was found once. The chain has TRBV6-5 and TRBJ2-3, with 7 nucleotides matching TRBD2. V shed 5 bases and J 5 bases; nucleotides not matched to a gene: 10. Germline assignment: CDR1 MNHEY and CDR2 SVGAGI. This CDR3 region has 15 residues. CDR3 sequence: CASSLRLGGGDTQYF. In DNA, the CDR3 is TGTGCCAGCAGTCTTCGACTTGGGGGGGGAGATACGCAGTATTTT.

The chain has TRBV7-8 and TRBJ2-2; TRBD2 matches at 8 bases. CDR3 length equals 18 residues. The ends lost 2 bases at V and 4 bases at J; junction bases unmatched: 12. The germline gives CDR1 SGHVS, CDR2 FQNEAQ. The CDR3 DNA follows: TGTGCCAGCAGCTTACGGGGACTAGATTTTAGTGGCACCGGGGAGCTGTTTTTT. This encodes CASSLRGLDFSGTGELFF.

This clone was detected only a few times. Different DNA sequences within this sample yield the same CDR3. V and J are TRBV18 and TRBJ1-2, with 7 bases aligning to TRBD1. J was trimmed by 3 bases and V by 2 bases; bases with no gene match: 0. The germline gives CDR1 KGHSH, CDR2 LQKENI. The CDR3 length is 13 residues. In nucleotides, the CDR3 is TGTGCCAGCTCACCAGGGACAGACTATGGCTACACCTTC. Translation: CASSPGTDYGYTF.

The chain uses TRBV5-5 and TRBJ1-2, with 7 positions matching TRBD1. Germline CDR1 is SGHKS and CDR2 is YYEKEE (reference sequence). After removal of 4 bases from V and 0 bases from J, the junction contained 12 bases not matched to a gene. The CDR3 is 17 amino acids. CDR3 protein: CASSPRGQPSTNYGYTF. DNA of the CDR3: TGTGCCAGCAGCCCTCGGGGACAGCCCTCCACTAACTATGGCTACACCTTC.

The chain links TRBV12-3 or TRBV12-4 to TRBJ1-1; D remains ambiguous. This CDR3 has 12 residues. The ends were cut back, 8 bases at V and 2 bases at J, with 9 bases in the middle. DNA of the CDR3: TGTGCCAGCGTTCGGGGTAACACTGAAGCTTTCTTT. Protein product: CASVRGNTEAFF.

This clone was seen just once. CDR3 loop: CASSLTGGATNEKLFF. The DNA of the CDR3 is TGTGCCAGCAGCTTGACGGGGGGGGCGACTAATGAAAAACTGTTTTTT. This chain links TRBV7-6 with TRBJ1-4; D is possibly TRBD1 (6 bases). The CDR3 has 16 residues. Deletions cut 3 bases from V and 2 bases from J, with 13 bases between. Germline V CDR1 and CDR2: SGHVS, FNYEAQ.

V and J are TRBV12-5 and TRBJ1-5; TRBD1 agrees at 7 bases. Germline CDR1 and CDR2: LGHNT and FRNRAP. J was trimmed by 4 bases and V by 5 bases; bases with no gene match: 5. This CDR3 comprises 14 residues. The CDR3: CASGDGTANQPQHF. DNA of the CDR3: TGTGCTAGTGGTGACGGGACAGCTAATCAGCCCCAGCATTTT.

With regard to this clone: This sample includes further DNA sequences coding for the same CDR3. The rearrangement uses TRBV5-1 and TRBJ2-5; 8 nucleotides line up with TRBD2. CDR1 and CDR2 from the germline V gene are SGHRS and YFSETQ. Germline trimming cut 0 bases from V and 4 bases from J; bases unmatched to any gene: 5. The CDR3 consists of 15 residues. Written as DNA, the CDR3 is TGCGCCAGCAGCTTGGGACGGGGGGGACGAGAGACCCAGTACTTC. Protein: CASSLGRGGRETQYF.